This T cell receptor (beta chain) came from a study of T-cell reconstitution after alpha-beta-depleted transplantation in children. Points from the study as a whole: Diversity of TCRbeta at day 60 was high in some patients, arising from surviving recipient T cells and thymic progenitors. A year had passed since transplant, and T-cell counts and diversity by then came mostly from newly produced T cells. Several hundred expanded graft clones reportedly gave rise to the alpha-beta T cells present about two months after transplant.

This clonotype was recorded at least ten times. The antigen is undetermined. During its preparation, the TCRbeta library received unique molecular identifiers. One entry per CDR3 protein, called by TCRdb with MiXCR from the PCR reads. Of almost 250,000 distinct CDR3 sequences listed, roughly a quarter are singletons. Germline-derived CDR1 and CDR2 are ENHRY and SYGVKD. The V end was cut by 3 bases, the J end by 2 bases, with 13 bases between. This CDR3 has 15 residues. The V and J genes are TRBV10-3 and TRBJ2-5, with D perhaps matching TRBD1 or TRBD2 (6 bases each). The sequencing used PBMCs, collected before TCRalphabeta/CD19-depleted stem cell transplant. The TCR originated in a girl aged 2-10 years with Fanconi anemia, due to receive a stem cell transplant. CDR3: CAISDRGRRQETQYF. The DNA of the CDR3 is TGTGCCATCAGTGATCGGGGGCGGAGGCAAGAGACCCAGTACTTC.